Following are 26 T cell receptor beta chains from one sample sequenced in a study of regulatory T cells in long-lasting Graves disease. Time point defined: newly diagnosed GD, antithyroid drugs for less than 3 months. PBMC RNA was the source of the TCR library. Building the TCR beta libraries relied on iRepertoire HTBI primers, and CDR3 regions underwent Arm-PCR. TCRdb used MiXCR to reprocess the multiplex PCR reads, holding one entry per CDR3 protein. The profile covers 400,000 to 500,000 distinct CDR3 sequences, with 12% to 15% appearing a single time and more than 15% taken by the ten largest. Another study also made use of these data, one on T cells in Graves' hyperthyroidism and ophthalmopathy.

The sequencing used peripheral blood mononuclear cells (PBMCs), collected at new diagnosis, from a patient treated with antithyroid drugs. These receptors all stem from a woman between 45 and 60 years old with Graves disease.

This clonotype was recorded many times. The V gene is TRBV5-6, the J gene TRBJ2-3; 13 bases match TRBD2. After removal of 4 bases from V and 5 bases from J, the junction contained 1 base not matched to a gene. CDR1 is SGHDT and CDR2 is YYEEEE in the germline V gene. This CDR3 has 14 residues. CDR3 bases: TGTGCCAGCAGCGGACTAGCGGGAGAAGATACGCAGTATTTT. This encodes CASSGLAGEDTQYF.

V usage is TRBV27 and J usage is TRBJ2-7; D uncertain. Trimming took off 0 bases at V and 6 bases at J, with 9 bases between the two ends. Germline V lookup: CDR1 MNHEY, CDR2 SMNVEV (reference sequence). The CDR3 spans 13 residues. The chain's CDR3 is CASSLSKWSEQYF. CDR3 bases: TGTGCCAGCAGTTTATCGAAATGGTCCGAGCAGTACTTC.

This clonotype was detected ten times or more. The rearrangement joins TRBV5-1 to TRBJ1-1, with D unclear. The V gene's germline CDR1 is SGHRS and CDR2 YFSETQ. This CDR3 region has 16 residues. Deletions cut 1 base from V and 5 bases from J, with 18 bases between. The chain's CDR3 is CASSLYGISVRTEAFF. For the CDR3, the DNA is TGCGCCAGCAGCTTGTATGGCATATCGGTACGGACTGAAGCTTTCTTT.

V and J are TRBV18 and TRBJ2-1; D is perhaps TRBD1 (6 bases). The CDR3 contains 15 residues. V lost 2 bases, J lost 7 bases, and 15 bases lay in between. Germline CDR1 KGHSH, CDR2 LQKENI. The CDR3 DNA reads TGTGCCAGCTCACCAAATTTACAGGGCCGGAATGAGCAGTTCTTC. This encodes CASSPNLQGRNEQFF. The complete variable domain, with remaining parts taken from reference TRBV18 and TRBJ2-1, reads NAGVMQNPRHLVRRRGQEARLRCSPMKGHSHVYWYRQLPEEGLKFMVYLQKENIIDESGMPKERFSAEFPKEGPSILRIQQVVRGDSAAYFCASSPNLQGRNEQFFGPGTRLTVL.

This clonotype was counted a few times. The chain links TRBV18 to TRBJ2-5; maybe TRBD2 (5 bases). The germline V gene encodes CDR1 KGHSH and CDR2 LQKENI. This CDR3 has 13 amino acids. V lost 3 bases and J lost 5, with 10 bases in between. Written as DNA, the CDR3 is TGTGCCAGCTCACCTCTCGGGATGGAGACCCAGTACTTC. It translates to CASSPLGMETQYF.

This clonotype appeared a few times. V usage is TRBV30 and J usage is TRBJ2-4; TRBD2 agrees at 9 bases. The CDR3 has 13 amino acids. The trim removed 2 bases at V and 11 bases at J, leaving 7 bases unmatched. Germline V gives CDR1 GTSNPN, CDR2 SVGIG (reference sequence). The CDR3 coding sequence is TGTGCCTGGAGTCGGGCTAGCGGGACACTTCAGTACTTC. It specifies CAWSRASGTLQYF.

The chain joins TRBV6-1 to TRBJ2-4; a weak D match, TRBD2 (5 bases). V lost 3 bases and J lost 2, with 8 bases in between. CDR3 size: 14 residues. Germline CDR1 reads MNHNS; CDR2 reads SASEGT. The CDR3 is CASSESGTKNIQYF. As DNA, the CDR3 is TGTGCCAGCAGTGAGTCGGGGACCAAAAACATTCAGTACTTC.

This clonotype has a handful of counts. The rearrangement uses TRBV4-1 and TRBJ2-5; TRBD1 matches at 9 bases. This CDR3 is 14 amino acids long. Looked up from germline, CDR1 is MGHRA and CDR2 is YSYEKL. V shed 5 bases, J shed 5 bases, and the junction held 6 bases outside the gene matches. The CDR3 bases are TGCGCCAGCAGCTACAGGGGGCGCGGGGAGACCCAGTACTTC. Its protein product is CASSYRGRGETQYF.

With respect to this clonotype: A much larger clone sits a single nucleotide away, making a read error possible. The chain links TRBV11-1 to TRBJ2-7, with 7 bases aligning to TRBD1. The CDR3 consists of 15 residues. V lost 5 bases and J lost 2; bases outside the gene matches: 9. Germline V gene data show CDR1 as SGHAT and CDR2 as FQDESV (reference sequence). The CDR3 region is CASSPGDSEAYEQYF. CDR3 DNA sequence: TGTGCCAGCAGCCCCGGGGACAGTGAGGCCTACGAGCAGTACTTC.

This clonotype was observed many times. This chain links TRBV27 with TRBJ1-5; tentative D call: TRBD1 (5 bases). CDR1 MNHEY and CDR2 SMNVEV come from the germline V gene (reference sequence). The CDR3 spans 16 residues. With 5 bases removed from V and 2 bases from J, the gap between germline ends came to 16 bases. The DNA of the CDR3 is TGTGCCAGCAGTCCGATGACGCGCAGGGGCAATCAGCCCCAGCATTTT. Translating it yields CASSPMTRRGNQPQHF.

CDR3 amino acids: CASSFLSGDTGELFF. The CDR3 bases are TGTGCCAGCAGTTTCCTTAGCGGAGACACCGGGGAGCTGTTTTTT. This chain links TRBV27 with TRBJ2-2; maybe TRBD2 (6 bases). Trimming left V 3 bases short and J 3 bases short, with 11 bases between. The germline V gene encodes CDR1 MNHEY and CDR2 SMNVEV (reference sequence). CDR3 length: 15 amino acids.

This clonotype was detected many times. The chain uses TRBV2 and TRBJ2-7, with 14 bases identical to TRBD2. The CDR3 runs to 15 residues. Looked up from germline, CDR1 is SNHLY and CDR2 is FYNNEI. Unmatched junction bases numbered 7, after V lost 6 bases and J lost 6 bases. CDR3: CASRPRGTSGSEQYF. The CDR3 coding sequence is TGTGCCAGCAGGCCCCGCGGGACTAGCGGGAGCGAGCAGTACTTC. The complete variable domain, with remaining parts taken from reference TRBV2 and TRBJ2-7, reads EPEVTQTPSHQVTQMGQEVILRCVPISNHLYFYWYRQILGQKVEFLVSFYNNEISEKSEIFDDQFSVERPDGSNFTLKIRSTKLEDSAMYFCASRPRGTSGSEQYFGPGTRLTVT.

This clonotype has a count of ten or more. This sequence joins TRBV24-1 and TRBJ1-5, with D possibly TRBD1 on 6 matching bases. The germline V gene encodes CDR1 KGHDR and CDR2 SFDVKD. This CDR3 has 16 residues. With 2 bases removed from V and 5 bases from J, the gap between germline ends came to 15 bases. The CDR3 DNA sequence: TGTGCCACCAGTGATTCAACAGGGACACTCTATCAGCCCCAGCATTTT. This translates into CATSDSTGTLYQPQHF.

This clonotype was observed a few times. The V gene is TRBV5-1, the J gene TRBJ1-4, with D possibly matching TRBD1 (6 bases). The CDR3 covers 15 residues. Trimming took off 4 bases at V and 6 bases at J, with 16 bases between the two ends. Germline values: CDR1 SGHRS, CDR2 YFSETQ. The CDR3 protein is CASSIRGGGDEKLFF. CDR3 coding DNA: TGCGCCAGCAGCATCAGGGGCGGGGGAGATGAAAAACTGTTTTTT. Full variable domain (missing parts from reference TRBV5-1 and TRBJ1-4): KAGVTQTPRYLIKTRGQQVTLSCSPISGHRSVSWYQQTPGQGLQFLFEYFSETQRNKGNFPGRFSGRQFSNSRSEMNVSTLELGDSALYLCASSIRGGGDEKLFFGSGTQLSVL.

This clonotype was found many times. The chain uses TRBV28 and TRBJ1-5, with TRBD1 as a possible D gene (5 bases). Germline V gene data show CDR1 as MDHEN and CDR2 as SYDVKM. The CDR3 length is 14 residues. The V gene lost 3 bases and the J gene lost 6 bases, with 12 bases spanning the gap. The CDR3, as DNA: TGTGCCAGCAGTTTCGACAGCCGTATTCAGCCCCAGCATTTT. Translating it yields CASSFDSRIQPQHF.

This clonotype showed up just a few times. The chain uses TRBV10-3 and TRBJ2-2; 12 bases are shared with TRBD2. With V trimmed by 9 bases and J by 6 bases, 5 bases remained unmatched. The CDR3 sequence is 14 residues long. CDR1 is ENHRY and CDR2 is SYGVKD in the germline V gene. CDR3 bases: TGTGCCATGGCCGGGACTAGCGGGTCCGGGGAGCTGTTTTTT. Translating gives CAMAGTSGSGELFF.

This clonotype was observed at least ten times. The chain recombines TRBV30 with TRBJ2-2; 15 bases fit TRBD2. Germline values: CDR1 GTSNPN, CDR2 SVGIG (reference sequence). The CDR3 runs to 16 residues. Trimming at V came to 8 bases and at J to 5 bases, leaving 9 bases not matched to a gene. The CDR3 region is CAGGTSGRRQTGELFF. The CDR3 DNA follows: TGTGCCGGCGGGACTAGCGGGAGGAGGCAGACCGGGGAGCTGTTTTTT.

This clonotype has ten or more counts. The chain employs TRBV5-1 and TRBJ2-5, with TRBD2 matching 8 bases. Trimming cost V 6 bases and J 5 bases; bases outside gene matches: 6. The CDR3 contains 13 residues. The germline V gene encodes CDR1 SGHRS and CDR2 YFSETQ. CDR3 sequence (DNA): TGCGCCAGCATGCGGGAGGAGAGGGAGACCCAGTACTTC. This gives the protein CASMREERETQYF.

The genes are TRBV3-1 and TRBJ2-2; the match to TRBD2 covers 9 bases. V gave up 5 bases and J gave up 7 bases; unmatched junction bases: 11. Germline V gives CDR1 LGHDT, CDR2 YNNKEL (reference sequence). The CDR3 contains 16 residues. The CDR3 coding sequence is TGTGCCAGCAGCGCCAATATAGCGGGAGTTGGCGGGGAGCTGTTTTTT. Translated, it gives CASSANIAGVGGELFF.

The table lists this clonotype with a few counts. The chain is built from TRBV6-1 and TRBJ2-7; D not resolved. V dropped 6 bases and J dropped 10 bases, with 16 bases sitting between them. Germline CDR1 and CDR2: MNHNS and SASEGT. This CDR3 spans 12 amino acids. The CDR3 protein is CASRGATGSQYF. DNA of the CDR3: TGTGCCAGCAGGGGTGCCACCGGGTCACAGTACTTC.

The sample holds many counts of this clonotype. CDR3 sequence: CASSEVGGITAQFF. The CDR3 bases are TGTGCCAGCAGTGAAGTGGGCGGGATTACAGCGCAGTTCTTC. This sequence joins TRBV6-1 and TRBJ2-1; a weak D match, TRBD2 (6 bases). The CDR3 loop spans 14 amino acids. Per germline, CDR1 MNHNS and CDR2 SASEGT. V lost 1 base and J lost 12, with 16 bases in between.

The table lists this clonotype with many counts. The chain recombines TRBV28 with TRBJ2-7, with TRBD1 matching 8 bases. This CDR3 contains 14 residues. V lost 7 bases, J lost 2 bases, and 7 bases stayed unmatched. In germline, CDR1 is MDHEN, CDR2 SYDVKM. The CDR3 loop is CASTLRDRPYEQYF. The CDR3 DNA reads TGTGCCAGCACTCTCAGGGACAGGCCCTACGAGCAGTACTTC.

This clonotype has at least ten counts. The CDR3 loop is CASSTTGAPGYTF. In DNA, the CDR3 is TGCGCCAGCAGCACCACAGGGGCACCTGGCTACACCTTC. The gene calls are TRBV5-1 and TRBJ1-2; 7 nucleotides agree with TRBD1. Trimming took 4 bases from V and 7 from J; bases not matched to a gene: 7. Germline V CDR1 and CDR2: SGHRS, YFSETQ. The CDR3 length is 13 residues.

This clonotype occurred many times. Being one base from a much bigger clone, this may be a read error. The V call is TRBV11-3, the J call TRBJ2-3; D unresolved. The CDR3 runs 11 residues. Trimming cost V 4 bases and J 4 bases, with 3 bases left between them. CDR1 is SGHNT and CDR2 is YENEEA in the germline V gene. CDR3 loop: CASSSSDTQYF. DNA of the CDR3: TGTGCCAGCAGCTCCTCAGATACGCAGTATTTT. Based on the CDR3 plus reference TRBV11-3 and TRBJ2-3, the full variable domain is EAGVVQSPRYKIIEKKQPVAFWCNPISGHNTLYWYLQNLGQGPELLIRYENEEAVDDSQLPKDRFSAERLKGVDSTLKIQPAELGDSAVYLCASSSSDTQYFGPGTRLTVL.

This clonotype came up a few times. The chain employs TRBV20-1 and TRBJ2-1; 10 bases fit TRBD2. Germline CDR1 is DFQATT and CDR2 is SNEGSKA (reference sequence). The CDR3 contains 17 residues. J gave up 6 bases and V 3 bases, and 14 bases lay outside the gene matches. In nucleotides, the CDR3 is TGCAGTGCTAGCCTTCTTCTCAGGACTAGCGGTTTCAATGAGCAGTTCTTC. This codes for CSASLLLRTSGFNEQFF.

With regard to this clonotype: A much larger clone is a single base away; this may be a read error. CDR3 nucleotides: TGTGCCATCAGTGACCCCAGGGTCTTAGCCTGCGAGCAGTACTTC. It encodes CAISDPRVLACEQYF. This chain uses TRBV10-3 with TRBJ2-7; the D gene is possibly TRBD1 (5 bases). This CDR3 has 15 amino acids. Germline CDR1 ENHRY, CDR2 SYGVKD. With 3 bases removed from V and 6 bases from J, the gap between germline ends came to 18 bases.